This is a list of T cell receptor beta chains from one sample in a study of blood T cell repertoires in COVID-19. Produced via immunoSEQ multiplex PCR; TCRdb's table is partial and in-frame only. Among roughly 39,000 clones listed, around 87% were seen once. The sample taken for sequencing was peripheral blood. The receptor source for this set is a man in his fifties with active or convalescent COVID-19. The CDR3 runs from the conserved cysteine through the conserved F or W.

J gene: TRBJ2-2; V gene: TRBV5-1; CDR3 protein: CASSSLGELFF
J gene: TRBJ2-5; V gene: TRBV5-6; CDR3 protein: CASSLYLGTLEETQYF
J gene: TRBJ2-2; V gene: TRBV10-3; CDR3 protein: CAISERQGSGVTGELFF
J gene: TRBJ2-1; V gene: TRBV7-3; CDR3 protein: CASSLTGGRNEQFF
J gene: TRBJ1-1; V gene: TRBV10-3; CDR3 protein: CAITGTGGSTEAFF
J gene: TRBJ1-1; V gene: TRBV7-3; CDR3 protein: CASSLLGGGTEAFF
J gene: TRBJ2-1; V gene: TRBV30; CDR3 protein: CAWKYREGAVRRYNEQFF
J gene: TRBJ2-7; V gene: TRBV29-1; CDR3 protein: CSVEKGDRAPPYEQYF
J gene: TRBJ1-5; V gene: TRBV6-6; CDR3 protein: CASSYGGQGSNQPQHF
J gene: TRBJ2-7; V gene: TRBV28; CDR3 protein: CASSLPGGQGAHEQYF
J gene: TRBJ2-3; V gene: TRBV7-9; CDR3 protein: CASSPPSGEVTQYF
J gene: TRBJ1-1; V gene: TRBV7-3; CDR3 protein: CASSPTPSTAVNTEAFF
J gene: TRBJ1-1; V gene: TRBV5-1; CDR3 protein: CASSLEGRGYGDEAFF
J gene: TRBJ1-1; V gene: TRBV7-9; CDR3 protein: CASSLSVNTEAFF
J gene: TRBJ2-5; V gene: TRBV9; CDR3 protein: CASSAGVQDTRETQYF
J gene: TRBJ1-5; V gene: TRBV27; CDR3 protein: CASRSSGGQPQHF
J gene: TRBJ1-1; V gene: TRBV7-9; CDR3 protein: CASSLPWADTEAFF
J gene: TRBJ1-2; V gene: TRBV28; CDR3 protein: CASSLPGGLQAGGYTF
J gene: TRBJ2-3; V gene: TRBV5-1; CDR3 protein: CASSRQGAGADTQYF
J gene: TRBJ1-1; V gene: TRBV7-3; CDR3 protein: CASSQGGTEAFF
J gene: TRBJ2-1; V gene: TRBV4-1; CDR3 protein: CASSQEELAGGEQFF
J gene: TRBJ1-1; V gene: TRBV5-1; CDR3 protein: CASSQGQGTEAFF
J gene: TRBJ2-5; V gene: TRBV7-3; CDR3 protein: CASSRLAEETQYF
J gene: TRBJ1-1; V gene: TRBV7-2; CDR3 protein: CASSFTRGSEAFF
J gene: TRBJ2-5; V gene: TRBV5-1; CDR3 protein: CASSFPGLEETQYF
J gene: TRBJ1-2; V gene: TRBV2; CDR3 protein: CASSDRGTGRGINYGYTF
J gene: TRBJ2-5; V gene: TRBV4-1; CDR3 protein: CASSLTGTEETQYF
J gene: TRBJ2-3; V gene: TRBV29-1; CDR3 protein: CSVGFGGLAGVADTQYF
J gene: TRBJ2-1; V gene: TRBV7-2; CDR3 protein: CASSLAGAPGNEQFF
J gene: TRBJ1-5; V gene: TRBV28; CDR3 protein: CASSTPEGHQPQHF
J gene: TRBJ2-1; V gene: TRBV5-1; CDR3 protein: CASSLGGLSYNEQFF
J gene: TRBJ1-1; V gene: TRBV7-2; CDR3 protein: CASSSGTGVTEAFF
J gene: TRBJ2-2; V gene: TRBV6-2/TRBV6-3; CDR3 protein: CASSYWDRLNTGELFF
J gene: TRBJ1-1; V gene: TRBV29-1; CDR3 protein: CSVGQGLKNTEAFF
J gene: TRBJ2-5; V gene: TRBV7-3; CDR3 protein: CASSLRGGGETQYF
J gene: TRBJ1-2; V gene: TRBV19; CDR3 protein: CASSMTASSYGYTF
J gene: TRBJ1-4; V gene: TRBV6-5; CDR3 protein: CASSYSTPPEAKLFF
J gene: TRBJ2-3; V gene: TRBV5-1; CDR3 protein: CASSFTSDGTDTQYF
J gene: TRBJ1-1; V gene: TRBV2; CDR3 protein: CASREGGPATEAFF
J gene: TRBJ1-6; V gene: TRBV7-9; CDR3 protein: CASSLDQGRFRF
J gene: TRBJ2-1; V gene: TRBV5-6; CDR3 protein: CASSFGQGALRQFF
J gene: TRBJ1-1; V gene: TRBV11-2; CDR3 protein: CASSLTTTEAFF
J gene: TRBJ2-2; V gene: TRBV5-6; CDR3 protein: CASSLGPGGHTGELFF
J gene: TRBJ1-3; V gene: TRBV28; CDR3 protein: CASSTLGREFSGNTIYF
J gene: TRBJ1-2; V gene: TRBV9; CDR3 protein: CASSTRTGLDYGYTF
J gene: TRBJ2-3; V gene: TRBV4-2; CDR3 protein: CASSQLAGVSTDTQYF
J gene: TRBJ1-1; V gene: TRBV2; CDR3 protein: CASSEGANTEAFF
J gene: TRBJ1-2; V gene: TRBV6-6; CDR3 protein: CASSHPGQGATF
J gene: TRBJ2-2; V gene: TRBV10-3; CDR3 protein: CAISESRVGDTGELFF
J gene: TRBJ1-2; V gene: TRBV6-5; CDR3 protein: CASTLSGGSLYGYTF
J gene: TRBJ2-1; V gene: TRBV6-5; CDR3 protein: CASRDRDRAGGEQFF
J gene: TRBJ2-2; V gene: TRBV5-1; CDR3 protein: CASSLTLNTGELFF
J gene: TRBJ1-6; V gene: TRBV5-5; CDR3 protein: CASRTDLARNSPLHF
J gene: TRBJ1-2; V gene: TRBV3-1/TRBV3-2; CDR3 protein: CASSQDGGSNYGYTF
J gene: TRBJ1-5; V gene: TRBV24-1; CDR3 protein: CATSVGARQPQHF
J gene: TRBJ1-3; V gene: TRBV27; CDR3 protein: CASSFGGFASGNTIYF
J gene: TRBJ1-1; V gene: TRBV11-1; CDR3 protein: CASSVSTGNTEAFF
J gene: TRBJ2-6; V gene: TRBV28; CDR3 protein: CASSLDRRGSGANVLTF
J gene: TRBJ1-1; V gene: TRBV11-1; CDR3 protein: CASSPLRLREAFF